This TCR beta chain was identified during a study of T cells in Graves' hyperthyroidism and ophthalmopathy. Study findings and constraints: Ophthalmopathy stood apart from stable hyperthyroidism in a 13 V-J model.

This clonotype was counted ten times or more. Its antigen is as yet unknown. Orbital computed tomography, thyroid ultrasound, serum thyroxine and TRAb, and clinical symptoms together informed the diagnoses. Researchers amplified the TCR beta CDR3 regions from RNA transcripts. HTBI primers were employed in a first-round RT-PCR of the TCR CDR3. From the multiplex PCR reads, TCRdb called clonotypes with MiXCR, one entry per CDR3 protein. Here the sample spans hundreds of thousands of distinct CDR3 sequences, roughly 20% being singletons. J gave up 4 bases and V 1 base, and 3 bases lay outside the gene matches. Germline lookup yields CDR1 SGHRS and CDR2 YFSETQ. The CDR3 length is 16 residues.

Material for sequencing was blood. The rearrangement uses TRBV5-1 and TRBJ2-1; 12 bases fit TRBD2. This TCR was recovered from a man between 25 and 39 years old with Graves' ophthalmopathy. The CDR3 is CASSLIGTSGYNEQFF. DNA of the CDR3: TGCGCCAGCAGCTTGATTGGGACTAGCGGGTACAATGAGCAGTTCTTC. The full variable domain, with the rest looked up from reference TRBV5-1 and TRBJ2-1, is KAGVTQTPRYLIKTRGQQVTLSCSPISGHRSVSWYQQTPGQGLQFLFEYFSETQRNKGNFPGRFSGRQFSNSRSEMNVSTLELGDSALYLCASSLIGTSGYNEQFFGPGTRLTVL.